The clone carrying this T cell receptor (beta chain) was seen just once. The antigen remains undetermined. Germline V gene sequence: CDR1 SGHTA, CDR2 FQGNSA. CDR3 size: 15 residues. This entry belongs to a study of neoadjuvant nivolumab and ipilimumab in lung cancer. TCRdb keeps only in-frame clones here, not all; method: immunoSEQ multiplex PCR. Among approximately 20,000 clones listed, about 87% were seen once. Study outcomes and limitations: TCR richness and clonality were higher in tumors than adjacent uninvolved lung.

This TCR derives from an adult with non-small cell lung cancer. Sample: peripheral blood, taken before neoadjuvant nivolumab, alone or with ipilimumab. The V gene is TRBV7-2, the J gene TRBJ2-3; D possibly corresponds to TRBD2 (7 bases). The CDR3 loop reads CATCRGSGGADTQYF. In nucleotides, the CDR3 is TGTGCTACTTGTAGGGGGTCGGGAGGCGCAGATACGCAGTATTTT. Full variable domain (missing parts from reference TRBV7-2 and TRBJ2-3): GAGVSQSPSNKVTEKGKDVELRCDPISGHTALYWYRQSLGQGLEFLIYFQGNSAPDKSGLPSDRFSAERTGGSVSTLTIQRTQQEDSAVYLCATCRGSGGADTQYFGPGTRLTVL.